One and the same sample provided the 13 T cell receptor beta chains below, sequenced in a study of human T cells and chemical hapten exposure. As for time point: patch test 1, 2 weeks after DPC sensitization. This sample's treatment: therapeutic diphenylcyclopropenone sensitization with weekly scalp DPC. TCRdb re-called the RACE reads through MiXCR, storing one row per CDR3 protein. The data show tens of thousands of distinct CDR3 sequences, under 12% seen once. Sequencing was performed on whole blood, taken in connection with sensitization to the hapten diphenylcyclopropenone (DPC). These receptor sequences come from a man aged 40-49 years with alopecia areata. Some clones in this sample may be carry-over from other donors' samples.

This clonotype was detected many times. The V gene is TRBV20-1, the J gene TRBJ1-5; the match to TRBD1 covers 7 bases. Germline values: CDR1 DFQATT, CDR2 SNEGSKA (reference sequence). The trim removed 3 bases at V and 4 bases at J, leaving 6 bases unmatched. CDR3 size: 14 residues. CDR3 in DNA: TGCAGTGCTAGGTTTGGGACAGATAATCAGCCCCAGCATTTT. Translated: CSARFGTDNQPQHF.

The table lists this clonotype with many counts. This sequence joins TRBV30 and TRBJ2-1; possible D gene TRBD1, 5 bases. This CDR3 contains 14 residues. CDR1 and CDR2 (germline): GTSNPN, SVGIG (reference sequence). Trimming took 0 bases from V and 5 from J, leaving 11 bases between them. CDR3 bases: TGTGCCTGGAGTGTGTTGTTCAGGGACAATGAGCAGTTCTTC. As protein: CAWSVLFRDNEQFF. Using reference TRBV30 and TRBJ2-1 for the parts outside the CDR3, the full variable domain is SQTIHQWPATLVQPVGSPLSLECTVEGTSNPNLYWYRQAAGRGLQLLFYSVGIGQISSEVPQNLSASRPQDRQFILSSKKLLLSDSGFYLCAWSVLFRDNEQFFGPGTRLTVL.

V usage is TRBV27 and J usage is TRBJ1-1; 7 bases align to TRBD1. Germline V gene data show CDR1 as MNHEY and CDR2 as SMNVEV (reference sequence). The CDR3 sequence is 16 residues long. V shed 10 bases, J shed 0 bases, and the junction held 14 bases outside the gene matches. CDR3 sequence: CATLRRTGTVNTEAFF. Written as DNA, the CDR3 is TGTGCCACCTTAAGAAGAACCGGGACAGTGAACACTGAAGCTTTCTTT.

The J gene is TRBJ1-2, the V gene TRBV19; 7 nucleotides match TRBD1. The CDR3 consists of 17 residues. In germline, CDR1 is LNHDA, CDR2 SQIVND (reference sequence). V lost 5 bases and J lost 0; bases outside the gene matches: 12. For the CDR3, the DNA is TGTGCCAGTAGTCCTTATTCGACAGGGCGAGCTAACTATGGCTACACCTTC. Protein product: CASSPYSTGRANYGYTF.

This rearrangement joins TRBV18 to TRBJ2-7, with D tentatively TRBD2 (5 bases). The CDR3 is 15 amino acids. Trimming stripped 3 bases from V and 0 bases from J, with 12 bases between. Per germline, CDR1 KGHSH and CDR2 LQKENI. As DNA, the CDR3 is TGTGCCAGCTCACCGGACTGGACGAGCTCCTACGAGCAGTACTTC. Its translation is CASSPDWTSSYEQYF. Complete variable domain (other parts from reference TRBV18 and TRBJ2-7): NAGVMQNPRHLVRRRGQEARLRCSPMKGHSHVYWYRQLPEEGLKFMVYLQKENIIDESGMPKERFSAEFPKEGPSILRIQQVVRGDSAAYFCASSPDWTSSYEQYFGPGTRLTVT.

V usage is TRBV5-1 and J usage is TRBJ2-7; D gene unclear. CDR1 is SGHRS and CDR2 is YFSETQ in the germline V gene. Trimming left V 3 bases short and J 5 bases short, with 12 bases between. The CDR3 length is 13 residues. CDR3 nucleotides: TGCGCCAGCAGCTCCGGCCCTCACGACGAGCAGTACTTC. This sequence encodes CASSSGPHDEQYF.

This clonotype came up many times. The chain employs TRBV18 and TRBJ1-1; unclear D gene. CDR1 and CDR2 from the germline V gene are KGHSH and LQKENI. V was shortened by 5 bases and J by 0 bases, with 13 bases between the two germline ends. The CDR3 consists of 15 residues. In DNA, the CDR3 is TGTGCCAGCTCAACCCGAGGAGGGTTGAACACTGAAGCTTTCTTT. It yields the protein CASSTRGGLNTEAFF.

In this sample, this clonotype turned up many times. J is TRBJ2-1 and V is TRBV29-1; D remains unclear. Trimming took off 7 bases at V and 9 bases at J, with 25 bases between the two ends. This CDR3 has 15 amino acids. CDR1 and CDR2 (germline): SQVTM, ANQGSEA. This chain's CDR3 is CSAMELTLYNSEQFF. The CDR3 DNA reads TGCAGCGCCATGGAATTGACCCTCTATAATAGTGAGCAGTTCTTC.

The sample holds a few counts of this clonotype. This chain connects TRBV4-3 to TRBJ2-4; D is undetermined. The CDR3 consists of 15 residues. Germline V CDR1 and CDR2: LGHNA, YSLEER. With 1 base removed from V and 6 bases from J, the gap between germline ends came to 13 bases. In DNA, the CDR3 is TGCGCCAGCAGCCAAGCCGTTGTAAGTGGAAACATTCAGTACTTC. Amino acid sequence: CASSQAVVSGNIQYF.

This clonotype was recorded a few times. The V and J genes are TRBV14 and TRBJ2-7; D not resolved. CDR1 is SGHDN, CDR2 FVKESK, per germline. Deletions cut 7 bases from V and 0 bases from J, with 34 bases between. The CDR3 has 21 residues. The CDR3 DNA reads TGTGCCAGCACCCCCCGGCTGTTTGTGGCAGGCACCTACCCAAGCTCCTACGAGCAGTACGTC. This translates into CASTPRLFVAGTYPSSYEQYV.

Many counts were recorded for this clonotype. This chain joins TRBV7-2 and TRBJ1-5; D unclear. The CDR3 sequence is 16 residues long. Germline V gene sequence: CDR1 SGHTA, CDR2 FQGNSA. The V and J ends lost 1 base and 0 bases respectively, with 10 bases between them. The CDR3 is CASSLGGLYSNQPQHF. CDR3 nucleotides: TGTGCCAGCAGCTTAGGAGGACTGTATAGCAATCAGCCCCAGCATTTT. Variable domain in full (rest from reference TRBV7-2 and TRBJ1-5): GAGVSQSPSNKVTEKGKDVELRCDPISGHTALYWYRQSLGQGLEFLIYFQGNSAPDKSGLPSDRFSAERTGGSVSTLTIQRTQQEDSAVYLCASSLGGLYSNQPQHFGDGTRLSIL.

This clonotype was seen a handful of times. This sequence joins TRBV7-2 and TRBJ2-3; D not resolved. From germline, CDR1 is SGHTA and CDR2 FQGNSA. CDR3 length equals 13 residues. Trimming took 7 bases from V and 0 from J, leaving 8 bases between them. The CDR3 loop reads CASTTRSTDTQYF. CDR3 bases: TGTGCCAGCACCACAAGAAGCACAGATACGCAGTATTTT.

This clonotype was seen at least ten times. This chain connects TRBV7-2 to TRBJ1-2; no firm D call. CDR1 is SGHTA, CDR2 FQGNSA, per germline. Trimming left V 1 base short and J 6 bases short, with 6 bases between. The CDR3 runs to 12 residues. The CDR3 nucleotides are TGTGCCAGCAGCTTAGACGCTAATGGCTACACCTTC. Translation gives CASSLDANGYTF.